One sample yielded the 25 T cell receptor beta chains listed below, sequenced in a study of blood T cell repertoires in COVID-19. Profiling relied on immunoSEQ multiplex PCR, and the TCRdb table lists in-frame clones only, not all of them. The profile shows roughly 100,000 clones, around 90% of them singletons. The sequencing input was peripheral blood. Receptor source: a woman aged 45-60 years with COVID-19, enrolled during active disease.

V is TRBV3-1 (or the pseudogene TRBV3-2) and J is TRBJ2-5; TRBD2 matches at 11 bases. Germline V lookup: CDR1 LGHDT, CDR2 YNNKEL (reference sequence). This CDR3 has 16 amino acids. V lost 4 bases, J lost 2 bases, and 6 bases stayed unmatched. The CDR3 loop is CASSPRVAGGQETQYF. CDR3 DNA sequence: TGTGCCAGCAGCCCTCGGGTAGCGGGGGGGCAAGAGACCCAGTACTTC.

The rearrangement uses TRBV27 and TRBJ2-2; D might be TRBD1 (6 bases). The V gene's germline CDR1 is MNHEY and CDR2 SMNVEV (reference sequence). The germline V and J ends were trimmed by 2 bases and 2 bases, with 9 bases remaining between them. There are 15 residues in the CDR3. CDR3 DNA sequence: TGTGCCAGCAGTTTAGGGACATTAAACACCGGGGAGCTGTTTTTT. Translated: CASSLGTLNTGELFF.

The chain combines TRBV11-3 with TRBJ2-7, with D tentatively TRBD1 (6 bases). The CDR3 length is 12 residues. Trimming took off 8 bases at V and 2 bases at J, with 10 bases between the two ends. The germline V gene has CDR1 SGHNT and CDR2 YENEEA. The CDR3 here is CASGDTAYEQYF. CDR3 bases: TGTGCCAGCGGGGACACAGCCTACGAGCAGTACTTC.

V usage is TRBV25-1 and J usage is TRBJ2-5, with 8 bases lining up with TRBD2. Trimming at V came to 4 bases and at J to 2 bases, leaving 12 bases not matched to a gene. CDR1 is MGHDK, CDR2 SYGVNS, per germline. The CDR3 has 17 amino acids. The CDR3 sequence: CASSVLSGGGIQETQYF. DNA for the CDR3: TGTGCCAGCAGTGTTTTGTCTGGCGGGGGGATACAAGAGACCCAGTACTTC.

The chain carries TRBV19 and TRBJ1-1, with D possibly matching TRBD1 (5 bases). This CDR3 is 17 amino acids long. CDR1 is LNHDA and CDR2 is SQIVND in the germline V gene (reference sequence). V was shortened by 5 bases and J by 4 bases, with 23 bases between the two germline ends. As DNA, the CDR3 is TGTGCCAGTAGTTACCTACTGACAGCGCAGACCTCCACTGAAGCTTTCTTT. This encodes CASSYLLTAQTSTEAFF.

The rearrangement links TRBV30 to TRBJ1-1; 7 bases match TRBD1. CDR1 and CDR2 (germline): GTSNPN, SVGIG (reference sequence). The J segment lost 4 bases and the V segment lost 4 bases, leaving 3 bases of the junction unmatched. This CDR3 is 12 amino acids long. CDR3 sequence: CAWNRGSTEAFF. CDR3 nucleotide sequence: TGTGCCTGGAACAGGGGAAGCACTGAAGCTTTCTTT. The variable domain in full, with the rest retrieved from reference TRBV30 and TRBJ1-1, is SQTIHQWPATLVQPVGSPLSLECTVEGTSNPNLYWYRQAAGRGLQLLFYSVGIGQISSEVPQNLSASRPQDRQFILSSKKLLLSDSGFYLCAWNRGSTEAFFGQGTRLTVV.

V usage is TRBV28 and J usage is TRBJ2-1; TRBD2 matches 9 bases. The CDR3 covers 16 residues. The V segment lost 2 bases and the J segment 6 bases; nucleotides outside the gene matches: 8. Germline lookup yields CDR1 MDHEN and CDR2 SYDVKM. CDR3 loop: CASSLRGGGAANEQFF. The CDR3 DNA follows: TGTGCCAGCAGTTTACGCGGCGGGGGGGCCGCCAATGAGCAGTTCTTC.

CDR3 in DNA: TGTGCCAGCAGCGTAGTTGCGGGGGGGCTTGGCACAGATACGCAGTATTTT. This sequence encodes CASSVVAGGLGTDTQYF. This chain links TRBV9 with TRBJ2-3; 9 bases match TRBD2. The germline CDR1 and CDR2 sequences are SGDLS and YYNGEE. CDR3 length: 17 residues. The V gene end was trimmed by 0 bases and the J gene end by 1 base; junction bases not matched to a gene: 6.

There are a few counts of this clone. The chain couples TRBV3-1 (or the pseudogene TRBV3-2) to TRBJ1-5; weak D call: TRBD1 (6 bases). The CDR3 consists of 14 residues. Germline V gene data show CDR1 as LGHDT and CDR2 as YNNKEL (reference sequence). With 3 bases removed from V and 2 bases from J, the gap between germline ends came to 8 bases. DNA for the CDR3: TGTGCCAGCAGCCAGGGGGCGGGCAATCAGCCCCAGCATTTT. Its translation is CASSQGAGNQPQHF.

The chain recombines TRBV18 with TRBJ1-1; 9 positions agree with TRBD1. Trimming cost V 3 bases and J 2 bases; bases outside gene matches: 7. Germline V lookup: CDR1 KGHSH, CDR2 LQKENI. This CDR3 comprises 16 residues. The DNA for the CDR3 is TGTGCCAGCTCACCGCCAAGGGGACAGGGCAACACTGAAGCTTTCTTT. Its translation: CASSPPRGQGNTEAFF.

The chain links TRBV24-1 to TRBJ1-2, with 8 bases identical to TRBD1. The CDR3 sequence is 14 residues long. CDR1 is KGHDR and CDR2 is SFDVKD in the germline V gene. The J segment lost 8 bases and the V segment lost 4 bases, leaving 8 bases of the junction unmatched. CDR3 amino acids: CATSEADRVGGYTF. The CDR3 DNA is TGTGCCACCAGTGAGGCGGACAGGGTGGGAGGCTACACCTTC.

About this clone: Within the sample, other DNA sequences also encode this same CDR3. The rearrangement uses TRBV9 and TRBJ2-1; TRBD2 matches 12 bases. V shed 1 base, J shed 7 bases, and the junction held 9 bases outside the gene matches. The CDR3 extends over 17 amino acids. Germline CDR1 reads SGDLS; CDR2 reads YYNGEE. CDR3: CASSVFPSGGAENEQFF. CDR3 in DNA: TGTGCCAGCAGCGTATTTCCTAGCGGGGGGGCCGAAAATGAGCAGTTCTTC.

This chain connects TRBV18 to TRBJ1-1; 10 bases align to TRBD1. The J segment lost 5 bases and the V segment lost 3 bases, leaving 9 bases of the junction unmatched. The germline V gene encodes CDR1 KGHSH and CDR2 LQKENI. The CDR3 is 16 amino acids. The CDR3 loop reads CASSPLDRGSKTEAFF. The DNA of the CDR3 is TGTGCCAGCTCACCCTTGGACAGGGGGTCGAAAACTGAAGCTTTCTTT.

The rearrangement uses TRBV27 and TRBJ2-5; 9 nucleotides align to TRBD1. The V segment lost 5 bases and the J segment 2 bases; nucleotides outside the gene matches: 9. The CDR3 sequence is 16 residues long. Germline CDR1 MNHEY, CDR2 SMNVEV (reference sequence). The CDR3 loop is CASSPRTGADQETQYF. As DNA, the CDR3 is TGTGCCAGCAGTCCCCGGACAGGGGCGGATCAAGAGACCCAGTACTTC.

The V and J genes are TRBV20-1 and TRBJ2-4, with 9 positions matching TRBD2. The trim removed 3 bases at V and 8 bases at J, leaving 5 bases unmatched. Germline V lookup: CDR1 DFQATT, CDR2 SNEGSKA (reference sequence). CDR3 size: 13 residues. The DNA of the CDR3 is TGCAGTGCTAGTGCGGGGGGGCCGGACATTCAGTACTTC. It specifies CSASAGGPDIQYF.

The gene calls are TRBV7-2 and TRBJ1-3; TRBD1 might be the D (5 bases). The V end lost 3 bases, the J end lost 0 bases, and 9 bases lay between the germline ends. There are 15 residues in the CDR3. Germline V gene data show CDR1 as SGHTA and CDR2 as FQGNSA. The CDR3 DNA reads as TGTGCCAGCAGCTTTCGGGGACTCTCTGGAAACACCATATATTTT. This codes for CASSFRGLSGNTIYF.

The chain links TRBV4-3 to TRBJ2-2; no clear D gene. The CDR3 is made up of 13 amino acids. The V end lost 5 bases, the J end lost 6 bases, and 10 bases lay between the germline ends. Germline V gene lookup returns CDR1 LGHNA and CDR2 YSLEER. CDR3 sequence (DNA): TGCGCCAGCAGCGCTTTACAGTCCGGGGAGCTGTTTTTT. It specifies CASSALQSGELFF.

The chain couples TRBV25-1 to TRBJ1-2; 9 bases fit TRBD1. The CDR3 extends over 13 amino acids. CDR1 and CDR2 (germline): MGHDK, SYGVNS. The trim removed 10 bases at V and 4 bases at J, leaving 7 bases unmatched. In DNA form, the CDR3 reads TGTGCCACGGGGACAGGGTCGCCCTATGGCTACACCTTC. Translation gives CATGTGSPYGYTF.

The J gene is TRBJ2-7, the V gene TRBV28, with D perhaps TRBD1 (5 bases). CDR1 and CDR2 from the germline V gene are MDHEN and SYDVKM. V lost 2 bases and J lost 7, with 18 bases in between. CDR3 size: 15 residues. The CDR3 loop is CASSLPQISAGEQYF. In DNA, the CDR3 is TGTGCCAGCAGTTTACCCCAGATTTCGGCAGGGGAGCAGTACTTC.

The genes are TRBV7-2 and TRBJ1-2; D ambiguous. V was shortened by 1 base and J by 14 bases, with 14 bases between the two germline ends. The CDR3 runs 12 residues. Germline assignment: CDR1 SGHTA and CDR2 FQGNSA. CDR3 in DNA: TGTGCCAGCAGCTTAGAGGTTAGCTCTGGGACCTTC. Translated, it gives CASSLEVSSGTF.

The chain is built from TRBV6-1 and TRBJ1-2; D may be TRBD1 (5 bases). The germline CDR1 and CDR2 sequences are MNHNS and SASEGT. The V end was cut by 3 bases, the J end by 0 bases, with 11 bases between. The CDR3 is made up of 15 amino acids. The CDR3 sequence: CASSDSGTPNYGYTF. In nucleotides, the CDR3 is TGTGCCAGCAGTGATTCAGGGACTCCTAACTATGGCTACACCTTC.

The V gene is TRBV10-1, the J gene TRBJ2-5, with TRBD2 matching 13 bases. The CDR3 loop spans 17 amino acids. Germline CDR1 WNHNN, CDR2 SYGVQD (reference sequence). With V trimmed by 3 bases and J by 2 bases, 6 bases remained unmatched. CDR3 sequence: CASSDGLAGVRQETQYF. DNA of the CDR3: TGCGCCAGCAGTGACGGACTAGCGGGGGTTAGACAAGAGACCCAGTACTTC.

This sequence joins TRBV7-2 and TRBJ2-5; the match to TRBD2 covers 15 bases. The CDR3 is 17 residues long. CDR1 SGHTA and CDR2 FQGNSA come from the germline V gene. Germline trimming cut 5 bases from V and 5 bases from J; bases unmatched to any gene: 9. The CDR3 sequence is CASSARTSGGAWETQYF. The CDR3, as DNA: TGTGCCAGCAGCGCCCGGACTAGCGGGGGGGCCTGGGAGACCCAGTACTTC.

This rearrangement joins TRBV18 to TRBJ2-7, with D maybe TRBD2 (5 bases). V shed 6 bases and J shed 4 bases, with 13 bases lying between them. The CDR3 loop spans 13 amino acids. CDR1 is KGHSH, CDR2 LQKENI, per germline. CDR3: CASSEEPGYEQYF. For the CDR3, the DNA is TGTGCCAGCTCCGAAGAGCCGGGGTACGAGCAGTACTTC.

This clone was counted a few times. The chain is built from TRBV7-9 and TRBJ2-7; tentative D call: TRBD1 (7 bases). Trimming pared 5 bases from V and 3 bases from J, leaving 11 bases between. This CDR3 region has 13 residues. The germline CDR1 and CDR2 sequences are SEHNR and FQNEAQ (reference sequence). This chain's CDR3 is CASSQGGGYEQYF. The CDR3 DNA reads TGTGCCAGCAGCCAGGGGGGTGGCTACGAGCAGTACTTC.